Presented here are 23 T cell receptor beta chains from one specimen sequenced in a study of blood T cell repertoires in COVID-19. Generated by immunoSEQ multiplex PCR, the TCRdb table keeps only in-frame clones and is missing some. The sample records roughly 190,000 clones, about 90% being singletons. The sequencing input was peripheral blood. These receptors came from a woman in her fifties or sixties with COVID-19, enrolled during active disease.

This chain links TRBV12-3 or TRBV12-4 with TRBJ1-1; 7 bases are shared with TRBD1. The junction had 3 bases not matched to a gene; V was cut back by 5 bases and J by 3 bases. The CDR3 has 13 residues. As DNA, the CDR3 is TGTGCCAGCAGTAAAGGGACAGACACTGAAGCTTTCTTT. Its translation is CASSKGTDTEAFF.

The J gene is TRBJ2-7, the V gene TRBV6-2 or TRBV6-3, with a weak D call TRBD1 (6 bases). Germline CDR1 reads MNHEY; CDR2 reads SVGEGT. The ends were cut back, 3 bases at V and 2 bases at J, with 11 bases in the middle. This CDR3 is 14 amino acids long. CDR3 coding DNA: TGTGCCAGCAGTTATGGGACATCGGCCTACGAGCAGTACTTC. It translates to CASSYGTSAYEQYF.

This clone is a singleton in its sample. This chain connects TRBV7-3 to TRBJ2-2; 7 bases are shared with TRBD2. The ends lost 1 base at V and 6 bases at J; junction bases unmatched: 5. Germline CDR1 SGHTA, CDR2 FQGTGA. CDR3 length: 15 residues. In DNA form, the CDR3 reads TGTGCCAGCAGCTTAAAGTCGGGGAGGGCCGGGGAGCTGTTTTTT. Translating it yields CASSLKSGRAGELFF.

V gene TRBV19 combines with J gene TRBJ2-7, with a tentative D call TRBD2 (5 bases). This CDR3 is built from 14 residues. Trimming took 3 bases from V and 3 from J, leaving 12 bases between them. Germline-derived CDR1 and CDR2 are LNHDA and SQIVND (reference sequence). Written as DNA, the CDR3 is TGTGCCAGTAGTATTGGGCTAGCAGGCTACGAGCAGTACTTC. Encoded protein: CASSIGLAGYEQYF.

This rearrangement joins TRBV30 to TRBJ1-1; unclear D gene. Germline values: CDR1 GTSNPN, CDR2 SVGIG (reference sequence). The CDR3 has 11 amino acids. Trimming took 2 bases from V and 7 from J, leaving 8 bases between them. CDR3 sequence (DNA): TGTGCCTGGAGTTCCGCACTTGAAGCTTTCTTT. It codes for CAWSSALEAFF.

This CDR3 reads CASSSTGSRSYGYTF. The DNA of the CDR3 is TGTGCCAGCAGTTCAACCGGATCCCGGAGCTATGGCTACACCTTC. This chain connects TRBV28 to TRBJ1-2; D remains unclear. The germline V and J ends were trimmed by 4 bases and 4 bases, with 16 bases remaining between them. The length of the CDR3 is 15 residues. CDR1 MDHEN and CDR2 SYDVKM come from the germline V gene.

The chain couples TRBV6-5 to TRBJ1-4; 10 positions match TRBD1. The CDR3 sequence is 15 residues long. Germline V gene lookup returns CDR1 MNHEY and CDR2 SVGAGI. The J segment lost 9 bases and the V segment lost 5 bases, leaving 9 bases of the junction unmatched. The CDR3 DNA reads TGTGCCAGCAGTACTCCGGGACAGGGGATTAAAAAACTGTTTTTT. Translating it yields CASSTPGQGIKKLFF.

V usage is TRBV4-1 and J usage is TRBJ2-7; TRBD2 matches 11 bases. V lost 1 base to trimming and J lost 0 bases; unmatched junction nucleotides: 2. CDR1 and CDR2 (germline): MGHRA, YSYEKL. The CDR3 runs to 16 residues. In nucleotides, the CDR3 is TGCGCCAGCAGCCAAGTGGGACTAGCGGACTCCTACGAGCAGTACTTC. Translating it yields CASSQVGLADSYEQYF.

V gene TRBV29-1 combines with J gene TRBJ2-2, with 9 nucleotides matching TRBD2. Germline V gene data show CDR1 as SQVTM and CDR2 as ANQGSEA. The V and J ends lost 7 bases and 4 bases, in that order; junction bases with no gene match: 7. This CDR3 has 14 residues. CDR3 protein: CSAHSGRGTGELFF. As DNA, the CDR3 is TGCAGCGCTCATAGCGGGAGAGGCACCGGGGAGCTGTTTTTT.

CDR3 nucleotide sequence: TGCGCCAGCAGCTTGGGGACAGATAATGAAAAACTGTTTTTT. Translated, it gives CASSLGTDNEKLFF. The V and J genes are TRBV5-1 and TRBJ1-4, with a weak D call TRBD1 (6 bases). The CDR3 is 14 residues long. Germline CDR1 and CDR2: SGHRS and YFSETQ. Trimming left V 0 bases short and J 4 bases short, with 7 bases between.

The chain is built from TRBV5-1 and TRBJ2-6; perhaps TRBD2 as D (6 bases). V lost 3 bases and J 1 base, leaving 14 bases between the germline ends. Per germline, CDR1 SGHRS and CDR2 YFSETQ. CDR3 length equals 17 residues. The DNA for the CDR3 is TGCGCCAGCAGCTCGGGACTGAAGGAGTCTGGGGCCAACGTCCTGACTTTC. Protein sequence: CASSSGLKESGANVLTF.

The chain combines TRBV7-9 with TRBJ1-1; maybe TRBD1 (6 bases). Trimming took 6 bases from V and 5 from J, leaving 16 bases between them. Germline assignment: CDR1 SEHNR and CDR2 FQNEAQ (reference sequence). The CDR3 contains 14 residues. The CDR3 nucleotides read TGTGCCAGCAGTTCCACAGGGTTGGGGACTGAAGCTTTCTTT. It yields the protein CASSSTGLGTEAFF.

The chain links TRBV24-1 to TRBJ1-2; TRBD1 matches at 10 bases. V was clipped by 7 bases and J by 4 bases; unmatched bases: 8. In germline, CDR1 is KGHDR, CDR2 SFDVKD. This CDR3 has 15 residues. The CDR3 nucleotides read TGTGCCACCAGGCCGGGGACAGGGGACTTCTATGGCTACACCTTC. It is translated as CATRPGTGDFYGYTF.

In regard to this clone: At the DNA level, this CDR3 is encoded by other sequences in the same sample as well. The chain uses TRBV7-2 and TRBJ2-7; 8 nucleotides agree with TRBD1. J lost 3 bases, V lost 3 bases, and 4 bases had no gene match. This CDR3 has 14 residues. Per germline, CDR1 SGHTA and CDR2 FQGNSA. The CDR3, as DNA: TGTGCCAGCAGCTTGGGGACAGGTAACTACGAGCAGTACTTC. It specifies CASSLGTGNYEQYF.

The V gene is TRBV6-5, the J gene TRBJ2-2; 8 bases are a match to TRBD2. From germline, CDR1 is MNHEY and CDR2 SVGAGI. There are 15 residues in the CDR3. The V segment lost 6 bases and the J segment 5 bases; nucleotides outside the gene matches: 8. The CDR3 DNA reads TGTGCCAGCAGGAGACTAGCGAGAAATACCGGGGAGCTGTTTTTT. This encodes CASRRLARNTGELFF.

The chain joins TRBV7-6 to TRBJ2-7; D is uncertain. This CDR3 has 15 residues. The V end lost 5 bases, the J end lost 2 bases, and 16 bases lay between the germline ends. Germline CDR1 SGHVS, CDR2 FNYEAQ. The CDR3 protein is CASSISLAGAYEQYF. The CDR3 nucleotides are TGTGCCAGCAGCATTTCCCTGGCAGGCGCCTACGAGCAGTACTTC.

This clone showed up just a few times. CDR3 residues: CASSINRDRVYEQYF. In nucleotides, the CDR3 is TGTGCCAGTAGTATAAACCGGGACAGGGTCTACGAGCAGTACTTC. This chain uses TRBV19 with TRBJ2-7; 9 bases line up with TRBD1. CDR1 is LNHDA, CDR2 SQIVND, per germline (reference sequence). The CDR3 contains 15 residues. V shed 2 bases, J shed 3 bases, and the junction held 5 bases outside the gene matches.

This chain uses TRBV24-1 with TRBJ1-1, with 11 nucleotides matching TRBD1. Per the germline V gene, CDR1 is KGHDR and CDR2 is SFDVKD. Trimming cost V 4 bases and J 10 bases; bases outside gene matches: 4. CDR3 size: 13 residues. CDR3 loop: CATSDPGTGGAFF. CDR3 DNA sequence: TGTGCCACCAGTGACCCCGGGACAGGGGGAGCTTTCTTT.

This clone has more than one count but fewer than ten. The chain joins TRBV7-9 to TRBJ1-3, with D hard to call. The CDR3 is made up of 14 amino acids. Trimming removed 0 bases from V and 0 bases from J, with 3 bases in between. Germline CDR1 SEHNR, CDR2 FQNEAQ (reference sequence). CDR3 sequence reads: CASSLAGSGNTIYF. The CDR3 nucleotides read TGTGCCAGCAGCTTAGCCGGCTCTGGAAACACCATATATTTT. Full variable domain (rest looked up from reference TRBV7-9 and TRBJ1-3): DTGVSQNPRHKITKRGQNVTFRCDPISEHNRLYWYRQTLGQGPEFLTYFQNEAQLEKSRLLSDRFSAERPKGSFSTLEIQRTEQGDSAMYLCASSLAGSGNTIYFGEGSWLTVV.

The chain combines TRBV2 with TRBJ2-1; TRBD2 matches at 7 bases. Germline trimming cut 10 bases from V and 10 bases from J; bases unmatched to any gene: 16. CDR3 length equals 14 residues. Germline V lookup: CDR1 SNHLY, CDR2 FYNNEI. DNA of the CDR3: TGTGCCACCAGAACTCGGGGGGTGAGGGAAGAGCAGTTCTTC. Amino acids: CATRTRGVREEQFF.

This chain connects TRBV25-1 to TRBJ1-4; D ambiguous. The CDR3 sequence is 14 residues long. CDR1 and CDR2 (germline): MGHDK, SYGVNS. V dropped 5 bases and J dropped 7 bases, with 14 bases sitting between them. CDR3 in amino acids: CASSLFGGSEKLFF. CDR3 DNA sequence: TGTGCCAGCAGTCTCTTCGGTGGTAGTGAAAAACTGTTTTTT.

The CDR3 here is CASSLTSGEAYEQYF. As DNA, the CDR3 is TGTGCCAGCAGCTTGACTAGCGGGGAAGCCTACGAGCAGTACTTC. The chain couples TRBV5-4 to TRBJ2-7; TRBD2 matches at 10 bases. CDR1 and CDR2 (germline): SGHNT, YYREEE (reference sequence). The length of the CDR3 is 15 residues. The V gene end was trimmed by 1 base and the J gene end by 2 bases; junction bases not matched to a gene: 3.

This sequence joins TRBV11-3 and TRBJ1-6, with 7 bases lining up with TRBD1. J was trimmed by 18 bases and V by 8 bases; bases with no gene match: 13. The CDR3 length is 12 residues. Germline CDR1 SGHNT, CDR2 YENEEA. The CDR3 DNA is TGTGCCAGCGGCCTCAAGGGGGCCGAAAACCACTTT. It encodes CASGLKGAENHF.